This T cell receptor beta chain was sequenced in a study of blood T cell repertoires in COVID-19. Study at large: Sites in the United States, Italy and Spain provided acute and convalescent COVID-19 samples.

In the authors' workflow: It was from reference gene primer amplification that nucleated cell counts were estimated. Some clones are missing from TCRdb's copy, which holds only in-frame ones; the method was immunoSEQ multiplex PCR. V, J and clone size derive from that table, while D and trimming were established from the DNA sequence. The data contain just over 150,000 clones, approximately 80% of them singletons. Sequencing was carried out using peripheral blood. This clonotype was obtained from a man aged 55-75 years with acute or convalescent COVID-19.

The CDR3 bases are TGTGCCAGCAGCTTTGGAGTAGATAATTCACCCCTCCACTTT. It specifies CASSFGVDNSPLHF. V usage is TRBV7-3 and J usage is TRBJ1-6, with D uncertain. Trimming removed 3 bases at V and 5 bases at J, with 8 bases between. The CDR3 runs to 14 residues. Germline V gene lookup returns CDR1 SGHTA and CDR2 FQGTGA.